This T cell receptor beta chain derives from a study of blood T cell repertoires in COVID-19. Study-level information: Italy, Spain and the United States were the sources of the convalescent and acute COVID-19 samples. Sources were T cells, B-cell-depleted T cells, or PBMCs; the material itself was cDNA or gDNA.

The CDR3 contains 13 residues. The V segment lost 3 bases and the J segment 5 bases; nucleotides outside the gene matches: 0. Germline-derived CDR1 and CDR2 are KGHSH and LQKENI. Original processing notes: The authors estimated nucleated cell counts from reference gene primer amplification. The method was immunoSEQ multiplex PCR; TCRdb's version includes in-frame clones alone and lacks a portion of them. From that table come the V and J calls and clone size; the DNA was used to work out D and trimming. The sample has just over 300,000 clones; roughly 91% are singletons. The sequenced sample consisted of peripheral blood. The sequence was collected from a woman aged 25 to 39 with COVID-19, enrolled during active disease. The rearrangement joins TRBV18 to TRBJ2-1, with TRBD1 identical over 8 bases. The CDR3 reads CASSPGQDNEQFF. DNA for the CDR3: TGTGCCAGCTCACCGGGACAGGACAATGAGCAGTTCTTC.